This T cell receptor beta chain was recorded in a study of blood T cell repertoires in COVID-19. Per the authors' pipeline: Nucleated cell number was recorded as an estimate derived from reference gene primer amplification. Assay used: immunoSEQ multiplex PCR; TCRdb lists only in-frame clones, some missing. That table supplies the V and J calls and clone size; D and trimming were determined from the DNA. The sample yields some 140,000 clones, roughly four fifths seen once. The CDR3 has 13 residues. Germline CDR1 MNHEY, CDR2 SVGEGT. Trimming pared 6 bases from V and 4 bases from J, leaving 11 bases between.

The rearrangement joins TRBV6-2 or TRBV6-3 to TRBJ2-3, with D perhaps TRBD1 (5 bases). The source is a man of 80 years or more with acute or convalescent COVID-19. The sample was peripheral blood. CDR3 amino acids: CASSRPTADTQYF. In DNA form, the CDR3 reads TGTGCCAGCAGCCGCCCGACAGCAGATACGCAGTATTTT.